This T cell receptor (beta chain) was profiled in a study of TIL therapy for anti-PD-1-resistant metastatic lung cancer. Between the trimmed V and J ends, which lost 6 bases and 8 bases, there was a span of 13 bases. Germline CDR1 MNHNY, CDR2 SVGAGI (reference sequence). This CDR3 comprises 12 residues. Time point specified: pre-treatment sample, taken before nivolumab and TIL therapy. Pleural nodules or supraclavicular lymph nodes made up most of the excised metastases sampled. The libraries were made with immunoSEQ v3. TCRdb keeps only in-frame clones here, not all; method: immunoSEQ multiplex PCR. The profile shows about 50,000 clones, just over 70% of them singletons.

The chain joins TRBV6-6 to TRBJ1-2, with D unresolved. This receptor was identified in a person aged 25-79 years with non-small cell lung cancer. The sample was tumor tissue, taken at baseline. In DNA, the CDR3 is TGTGCCAGCAGCACAAGGGCCAGGGGCTACACCTTC. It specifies CASSTRARGYTF.